Listed below are T cell receptor beta chains from one sample, sequenced in a study of blood T cell repertoires in COVID-19. The data were produced by immunoSEQ multiplex PCR, yet TCRdb's version contains in-frame clones alone and is incomplete. The repertoire holds about 100,000 clones, with approximately 90% as singletons. Specimen: peripheral blood. These receptors were obtained from a man in his fifties or sixties with active COVID-19. The CDR3 runs from the conserved cysteine through the conserved F or W. D genes are given only for firm matches. For some rows the clone size is stated as once, few or many, or as a class when expanded; others skip it.

V gene	D gene	J gene	clone size	CDR3 protein	CDR3 DNA
TRBV24-1	-	TRBJ2-1	-	CATSDFRGGNEQFF	TGTGCCACCAGTGATTTTCGTGGAGGAAATGAGCAGTTCTTC
TRBV10-2	TRBD2	TRBJ2-1	-	CASNRNGVAGENEQFF	TGCGCCAGCAACCGAAACGGGGTAGCGGGGGAGAATGAGCAGTTCTTC
TRBV5-1	-	TRBJ1-3	-	CASSPRTSAVVSSGNTIYF	TGCGCCAGCAGCCCCAGGACATCGGCGGTGGTGAGCTCTGGAAACACCATATATTTT
TRBV21-1	-	TRBJ1-5	-	CASSYRGSGNQPQHF	TGTGCCAGCAGCTACAGGGGTTCAGGCAATCAGCCCCAGCATTTT
TRBV6-5	-	TRBJ2-3	-	CASSFEKPPDTQYF	TGTGCCAGCAGTTTCGAGAAACCCCCCGATACGCAGTATTTT
TRBV9	-	TRBJ1-1	-	CASSVVAGMGTEAFF	TGTGCCAGCAGCGTAGTGGCAGGGATGGGCACTGAAGCTTTCTTT
TRBV27	TRBD1	TRBJ2-5	-	CASSNLGQEETQYF	TGTGCCAGCAGTAACCTCGGACAGGAAGAGACCCAGTACTTC
TRBV20-1	TRBD1	TRBJ2-7	-	CSASPGQGFPYEQYF	TGCAGTGCTAGTCCGGGACAGGGGTTCCCCTACGAGCAGTACTTC
TRBV11-2	-	TRBJ2-1	-	CASSLETGLKQFF	TGTGCCAGCAGCTTAGAAACAGGTTTGAAGCAGTTCTTC
TRBV24-1	-	TRBJ1-1	-	CATSEGRRAFF	TGTGCCACCAGTGAGGGGAGAAGAGCTTTCTTT
TRBV18	TRBD1	TRBJ1-6	-	CASSGQGNNSPLHF	TGTGCCAGCTCAGGACAGGGAAATAATTCACCCCTCCACTTT
TRBV15	-	TRBJ1-6	-	CATSRFYNSPLHF	TGTGCCACCAGTCGGTTTTATAATTCACCCCTCCACTTT
TRBV19	TRBD1	TRBJ1-2	-	CASIFKGAAKPTGYTF	TGTGCCAGTATTTTTAAGGGGGCGGCAAAACCAACTGGCTACACCTTC
TRBV2	TRBD1	TRBJ1-4	-	CASTTAGGEKLFF	TGTGCCAGCACTACGGCAGGGGGAGAAAAACTGTTTTTT
TRBV27	-	TRBJ1-5	-	CASSLRGGYSNQPQHF	TGTGCCAGCAGTTTAAGGGGGGGGTATAGCAATCAGCCCCAGCATTTT
TRBV9	-	TRBJ1-1	-	CASSGGTTNTEAFF	TGTGCCAGCAGCGGCGGGACTACGAACACTGAAGCTTTCTTT
TRBV5-5	-	TRBJ2-1	-	CASSLRAWNEQFF	TGTGCCAGCAGCCTCAGGGCGTGGAATGAGCAGTTCTTC
TRBV7-8	TRBD1	TRBJ2-5	-	CASSSTQGPPYQETQYF	TGTGCCAGCAGTTCCACACAGGGGCCCCCGTACCAAGAGACCCAGTACTTC
TRBV3-1/TRBV3-2	-	TRBJ1-5	-	CASSQGARGRSNQPQHF	TGTGCCAGCAGCCAAGGGGCCAGGGGCCGGAGCAATCAGCCCCAGCATTTT
TRBV6-6	-	TRBJ1-2	-	CASRQMGAKDTF	TGTGCCAGCAGGCAAATGGGAGCTAAGGACACCTTC
TRBV30	-	TRBJ1-2	-	CAWSSGTRNGYTF	TGTGCCTGGAGTTCCGGGACAAGAAATGGCTACACCTTC
TRBV6-5	-	TRBJ2-1	-	CASRQAFAHNEQFF	TGTGCCAGCCGACAGGCGTTCGCACACAATGAGCAGTTCTTC
TRBV29-1	-	TRBJ1-3	-	CSYSRGNTIYF	TGCAGCTACTCCCGGGGAAACACCATATATTTT
TRBV20-1	TRBD2	TRBJ2-4	-	CSASEVGRVKNIQYF	TGCAGTGCTAGTGAGGTGGGGAGGGTCAAAAACATTCAGTACTTC
TRBV19	TRBD1	TRBJ2-2	few	CASTKDRANTGELFF	TGTGCCAGTACCAAGGACAGGGCTAACACCGGGGAGCTGTTTTTT
TRBV7-9	-	TRBJ2-1	-	CASSLAQGHGNNEQFF	TGTGCCAGCAGCTTAGCCCAGGGCCATGGGAACAATGAGCAGTTCTTC
TRBV5-4	-	TRBJ2-5	-	CASSLELYSQETQYF	TGTGCCAGCAGCTTGGAATTGTACAGCCAAGAGACCCAGTACTTC
TRBV14	-	TRBJ1-3	once	CASSIPGAQSGNTIYF	TGTGCCAGCAGCATTCCAGGGGCCCAGTCTGGAAACACCATATATTTT